The sequence of this TCR beta chain was determined in a study of cytomegalovirus exposure and HLA in healthy donors. PCR used 60 Vbeta primers and 13 Jbeta primers. The assay was immunoSEQ multiplex PCR, and TCRdb's table has in-frame clones only and misses some. There are roughly 150,000 clones in the sample; approximately 83% occur only once, and approximately 1.2% lies in the top ten. This clonotype was obtained from a boy between 2 and 10 years old in good health and CMV-seronegative. The specimen sequenced was PBMCs.

As DNA, the CDR3 is TGTGCCAGCAGTGAACCTAGTAGCAATCAGCCCCAGCATTTT. Translating gives CASSEPSSNQPQHF. The chain uses TRBV6-1 and TRBJ1-5, with D hard to call. The CDR3 runs 14 residues. Germline V gene data show CDR1 as MNHNS and CDR2 as SASEGT. Trimming took 2 bases from V and 0 from J, leaving 5 bases between them.